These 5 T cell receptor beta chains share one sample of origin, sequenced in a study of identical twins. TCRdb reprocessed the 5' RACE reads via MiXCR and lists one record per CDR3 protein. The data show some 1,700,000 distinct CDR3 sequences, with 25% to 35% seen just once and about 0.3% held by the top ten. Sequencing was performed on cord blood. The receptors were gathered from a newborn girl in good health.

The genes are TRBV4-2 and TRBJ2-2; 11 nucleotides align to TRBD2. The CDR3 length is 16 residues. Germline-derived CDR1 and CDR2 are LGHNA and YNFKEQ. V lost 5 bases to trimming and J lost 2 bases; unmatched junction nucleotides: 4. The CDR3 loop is CASSTLAGGNTGELFF. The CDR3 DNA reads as TGTGCCAGCAGCACCCTAGCGGGGGGTAACACCGGGGAGCTGTTTTTT.

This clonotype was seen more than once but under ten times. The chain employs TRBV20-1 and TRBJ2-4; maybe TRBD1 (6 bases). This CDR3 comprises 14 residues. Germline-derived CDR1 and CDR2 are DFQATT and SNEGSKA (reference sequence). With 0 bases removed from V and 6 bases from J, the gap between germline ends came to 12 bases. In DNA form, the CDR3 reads TGCAGTGCTAGAGATCCGGACAGAGTAAACATTCAGTACTTC. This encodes CSARDPDRVNIQYF.

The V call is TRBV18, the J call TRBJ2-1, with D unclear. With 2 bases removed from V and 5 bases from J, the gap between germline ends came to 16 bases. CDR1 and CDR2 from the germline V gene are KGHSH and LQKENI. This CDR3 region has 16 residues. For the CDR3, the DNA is TGTGCCAGCTCACCAAACAGTCCTGCCCCCCACAATGAGCAGTTCTTC. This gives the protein CASSPNSPAPHNEQFF.

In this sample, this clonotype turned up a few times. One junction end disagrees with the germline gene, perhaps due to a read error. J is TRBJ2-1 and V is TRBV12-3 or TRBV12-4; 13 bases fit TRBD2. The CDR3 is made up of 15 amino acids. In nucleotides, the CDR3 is TGTGCCAACAGTGTACTAGCGGGGGGGTCAAATGAGCAGTTCTTC. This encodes CANSVLAGGSNEQFF.

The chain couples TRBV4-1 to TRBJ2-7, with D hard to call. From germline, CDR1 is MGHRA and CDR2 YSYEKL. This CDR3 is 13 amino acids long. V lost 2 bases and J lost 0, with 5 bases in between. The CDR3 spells CASSQYTSYEQYF. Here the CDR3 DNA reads TGCGCCAGCAGCCAATACACCTCCTACGAGCAGTACTTC.